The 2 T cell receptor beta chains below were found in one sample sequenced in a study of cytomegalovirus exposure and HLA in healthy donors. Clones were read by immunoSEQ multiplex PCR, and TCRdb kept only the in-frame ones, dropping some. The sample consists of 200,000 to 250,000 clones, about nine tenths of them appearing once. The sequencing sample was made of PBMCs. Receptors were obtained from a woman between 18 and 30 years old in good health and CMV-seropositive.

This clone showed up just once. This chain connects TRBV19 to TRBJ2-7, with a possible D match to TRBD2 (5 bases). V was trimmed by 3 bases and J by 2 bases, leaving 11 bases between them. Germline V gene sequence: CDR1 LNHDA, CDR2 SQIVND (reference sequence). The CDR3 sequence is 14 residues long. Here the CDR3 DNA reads TGTGCCAGTAGTATGAAGGACTCAGCCTACGAGCAGTACTTC. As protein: CASSMKDSAYEQYF.

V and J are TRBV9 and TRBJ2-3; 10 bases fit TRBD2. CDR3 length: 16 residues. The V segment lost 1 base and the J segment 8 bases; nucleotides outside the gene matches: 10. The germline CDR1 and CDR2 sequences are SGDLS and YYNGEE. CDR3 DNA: TGTGCCAGCAGCGTACCAATAGCGGGAGGACAAGTTACGCAGTATTTT. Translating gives CASSVPIAGGQVTQYF.